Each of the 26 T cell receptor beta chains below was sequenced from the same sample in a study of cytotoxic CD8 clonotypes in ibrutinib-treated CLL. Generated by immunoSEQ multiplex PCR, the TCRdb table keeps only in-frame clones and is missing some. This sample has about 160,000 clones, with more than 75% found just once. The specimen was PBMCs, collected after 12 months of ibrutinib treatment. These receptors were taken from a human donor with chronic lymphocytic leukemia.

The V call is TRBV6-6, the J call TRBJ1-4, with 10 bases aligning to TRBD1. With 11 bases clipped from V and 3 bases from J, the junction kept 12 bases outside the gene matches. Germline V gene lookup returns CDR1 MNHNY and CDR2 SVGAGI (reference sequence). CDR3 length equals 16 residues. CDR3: CASAWDRGGSNEKLFF. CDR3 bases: TGTGCCTCAGCCTGGGACAGGGGAGGGTCTAATGAAAAACTGTTTTTT.

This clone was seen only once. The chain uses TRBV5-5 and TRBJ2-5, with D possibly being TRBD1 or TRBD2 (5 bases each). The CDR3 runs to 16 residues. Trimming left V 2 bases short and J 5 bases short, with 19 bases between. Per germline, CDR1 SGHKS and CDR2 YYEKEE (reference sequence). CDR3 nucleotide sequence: TGTGCCAGCAGCTTAGGGGTCCCTCCTCAGCGGGAGACCCAGTACTTC. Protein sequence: CASSLGVPPQRETQYF. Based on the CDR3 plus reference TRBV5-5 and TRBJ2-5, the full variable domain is DAGVTQSPTHLIKTRGQQVTLRCSPISGHKSVSWYQQVLGQGPQFIFQYYEKEERGRGNFPDRFSARQFPNYSSELNVNALLLGDSALYLCASSLGVPPQRETQYFGPGTRLLVL.

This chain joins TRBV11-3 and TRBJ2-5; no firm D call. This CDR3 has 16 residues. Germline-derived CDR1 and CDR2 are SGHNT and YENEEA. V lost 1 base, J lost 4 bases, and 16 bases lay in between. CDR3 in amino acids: CASSLGHGPSVETQYF. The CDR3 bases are TGTGCCAGCAGCTTAGGTCATGGCCCCTCGGTAGAGACCCAGTACTTC.

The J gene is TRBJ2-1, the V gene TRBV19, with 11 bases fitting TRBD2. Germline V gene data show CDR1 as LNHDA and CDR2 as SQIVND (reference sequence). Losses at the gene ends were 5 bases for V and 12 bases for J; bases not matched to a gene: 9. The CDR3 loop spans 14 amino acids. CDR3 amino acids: CASSGGLAGGGQFF. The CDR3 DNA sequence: TGTGCCAGTAGTGGTGGGTTAGCGGGAGGGGGGCAGTTCTTC.

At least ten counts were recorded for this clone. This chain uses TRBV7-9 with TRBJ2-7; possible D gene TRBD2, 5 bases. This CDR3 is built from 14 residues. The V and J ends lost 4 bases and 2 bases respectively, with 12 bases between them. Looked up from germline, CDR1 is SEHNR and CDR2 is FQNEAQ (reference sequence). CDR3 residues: CASSSPAAAYEQYF. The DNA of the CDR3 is TGTGCCAGCAGCTCCCCAGCGGCCGCCTACGAGCAGTACTTC.

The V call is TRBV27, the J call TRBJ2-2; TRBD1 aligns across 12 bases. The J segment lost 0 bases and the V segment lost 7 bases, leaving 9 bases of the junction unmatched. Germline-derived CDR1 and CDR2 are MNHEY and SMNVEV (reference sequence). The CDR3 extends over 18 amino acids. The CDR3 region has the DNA TGTGCCAGCACCTCACCGGGACAGGGGGCTTCGAACACCGGGGAGCTGTTTTTT. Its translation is CASTSPGQGASNTGELFF.

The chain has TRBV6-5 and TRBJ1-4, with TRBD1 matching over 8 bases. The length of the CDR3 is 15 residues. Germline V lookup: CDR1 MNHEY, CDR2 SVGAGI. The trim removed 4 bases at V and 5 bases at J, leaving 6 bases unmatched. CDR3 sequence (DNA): TGTGCCAGCAGTTCCGGACAGGGTTCGAATGAAAAACTGTTTTTT. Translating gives CASSSGQGSNEKLFF.

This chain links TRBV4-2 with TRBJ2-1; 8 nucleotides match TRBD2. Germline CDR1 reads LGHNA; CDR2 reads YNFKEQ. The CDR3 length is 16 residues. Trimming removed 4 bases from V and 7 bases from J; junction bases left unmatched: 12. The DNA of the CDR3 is TGTGCCAGCAGCCCGGGGACGGGCGGGAGGAGTAATGAGCAGTTCTTC. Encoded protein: CASSPGTGGRSNEQFF.

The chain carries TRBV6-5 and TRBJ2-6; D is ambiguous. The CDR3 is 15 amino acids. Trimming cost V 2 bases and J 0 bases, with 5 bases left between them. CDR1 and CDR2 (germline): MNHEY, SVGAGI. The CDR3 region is CASSYVHSGANVLTF. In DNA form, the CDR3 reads TGTGCCAGCAGTTACGTACACTCTGGGGCCAACGTCCTGACTTTC.

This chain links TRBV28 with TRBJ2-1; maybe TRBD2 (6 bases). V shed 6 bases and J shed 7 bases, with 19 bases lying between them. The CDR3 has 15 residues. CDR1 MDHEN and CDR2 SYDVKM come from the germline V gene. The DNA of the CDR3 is TGTGCCAGCAGAAGACTAGTAGATCTCCTAAATGAGCAGTTCTTC. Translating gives CASRRLVDLLNEQFF.

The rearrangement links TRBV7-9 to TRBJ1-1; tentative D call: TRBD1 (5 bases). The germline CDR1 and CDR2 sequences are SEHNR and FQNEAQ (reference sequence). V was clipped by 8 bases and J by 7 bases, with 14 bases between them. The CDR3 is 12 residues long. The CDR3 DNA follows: TGTGCCAGCCGAGGGGTTACATTTGAAGCTTTCTTT. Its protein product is CASRGVTFEAFF.

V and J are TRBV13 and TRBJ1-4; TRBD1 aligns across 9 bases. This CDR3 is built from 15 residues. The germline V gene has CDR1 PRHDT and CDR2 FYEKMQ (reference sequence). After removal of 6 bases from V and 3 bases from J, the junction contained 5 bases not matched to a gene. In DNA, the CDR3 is TGTGCCAGCAGTACGACAGGGGGTTCTAATGAAAAACTGTTTTTT. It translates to CASSTTGGSNEKLFF.

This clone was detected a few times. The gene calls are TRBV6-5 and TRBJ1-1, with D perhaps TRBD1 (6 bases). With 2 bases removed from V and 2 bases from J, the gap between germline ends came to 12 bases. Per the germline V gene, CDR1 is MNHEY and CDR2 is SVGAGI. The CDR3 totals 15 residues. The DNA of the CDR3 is TGTGCCAGCAGTTACGGGGGACACCCTAACACTGAAGCTTTCTTT. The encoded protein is CASSYGGHPNTEAFF.

The DNA of the CDR3 is TGTGCCAGCAGCGAGAGGGGGGGTAGTGGAATCACAGATACGCAGTATTTT. Its translation: CASSERGGSGITDTQYF. The gene calls are TRBV9 and TRBJ2-3, with D maybe TRBD2 (7 bases). Between the trimmed V and J ends, which lost 3 bases and 2 bases, there was a span of 19 bases. The germline CDR1 and CDR2 sequences are SGDLS and YYNGEE. This CDR3 region has 17 residues.

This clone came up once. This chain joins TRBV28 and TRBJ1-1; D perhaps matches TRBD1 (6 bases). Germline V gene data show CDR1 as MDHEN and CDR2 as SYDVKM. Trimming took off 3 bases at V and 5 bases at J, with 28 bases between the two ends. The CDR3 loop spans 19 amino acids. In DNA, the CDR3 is TGTGCCAGCAGTTTTAAAGGGTGGAGAGTGGGGGCCGGAAGAACTGAAGCTTTCTTT. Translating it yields CASSFKGWRVGAGRTEAFF.

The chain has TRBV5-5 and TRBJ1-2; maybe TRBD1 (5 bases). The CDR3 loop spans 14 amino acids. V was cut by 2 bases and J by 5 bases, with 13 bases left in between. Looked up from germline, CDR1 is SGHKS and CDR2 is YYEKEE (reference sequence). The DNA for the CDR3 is TGTGCCAGCAGCTTTGGATCCGGGGGGTATGGCTACACCTTC. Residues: CASSFGSGGYGYTF.

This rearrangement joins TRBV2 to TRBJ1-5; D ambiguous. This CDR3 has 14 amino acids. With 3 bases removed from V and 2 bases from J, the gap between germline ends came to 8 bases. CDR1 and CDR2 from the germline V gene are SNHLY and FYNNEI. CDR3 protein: CASSDGVGNQPQHF. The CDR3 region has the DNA TGTGCCAGCAGTGACGGGGTTGGCAATCAGCCCCAGCATTTT.

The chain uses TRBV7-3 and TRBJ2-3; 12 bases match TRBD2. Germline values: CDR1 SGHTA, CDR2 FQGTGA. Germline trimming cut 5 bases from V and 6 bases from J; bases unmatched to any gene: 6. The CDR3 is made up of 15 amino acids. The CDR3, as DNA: TGTGCCAGCAGCCGACTAGCGGGAGAGTTCGATACGCAGTATTTT. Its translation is CASSRLAGEFDTQYF.

The CDR3: CASSRGNYGYTF. CDR3 DNA sequence: TGTGCCAGCAGCAGGGGAAACTATGGCTACACCTTC. The chain is built from TRBV11-1 and TRBJ1-2; perhaps TRBD1 as D (5 bases). The germline V and J ends were trimmed by 5 bases and 2 bases, with 6 bases remaining between them. This CDR3 region has 12 residues. In germline, CDR1 is SGHAT, CDR2 FQDESV (reference sequence).

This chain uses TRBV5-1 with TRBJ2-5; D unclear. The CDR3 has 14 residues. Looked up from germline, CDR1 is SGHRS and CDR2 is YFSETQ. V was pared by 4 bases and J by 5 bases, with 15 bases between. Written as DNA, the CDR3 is TGCGCCAGCAGCCCCCATATTACCAAGGAGACCCAGTACTTC. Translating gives CASSPHITKETQYF.

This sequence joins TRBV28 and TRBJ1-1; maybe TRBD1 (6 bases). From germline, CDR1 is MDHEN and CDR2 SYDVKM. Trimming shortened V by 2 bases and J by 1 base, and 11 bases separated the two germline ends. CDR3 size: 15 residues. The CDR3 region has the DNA TGTGCCAGCAGTTTAAGTTGGGGGCAGAACACTGAAGCTTTCTTT. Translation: CASSLSWGQNTEAFF.

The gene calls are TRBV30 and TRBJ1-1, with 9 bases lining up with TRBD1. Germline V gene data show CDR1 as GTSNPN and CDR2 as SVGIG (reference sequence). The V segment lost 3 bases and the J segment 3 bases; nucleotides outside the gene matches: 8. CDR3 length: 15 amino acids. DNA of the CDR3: TGTGCCTGGAGGAACAGGGGGCGGTTTGACACTGAAGCTTTCTTT. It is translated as CAWRNRGRFDTEAFF.

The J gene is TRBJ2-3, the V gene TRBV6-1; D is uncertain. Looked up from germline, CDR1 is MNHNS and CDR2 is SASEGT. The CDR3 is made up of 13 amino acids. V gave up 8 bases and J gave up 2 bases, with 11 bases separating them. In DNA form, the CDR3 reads TGTGCCAGCCGAGAACTATCCACAGATACGCAGTATTTT. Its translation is CASRELSTDTQYF.

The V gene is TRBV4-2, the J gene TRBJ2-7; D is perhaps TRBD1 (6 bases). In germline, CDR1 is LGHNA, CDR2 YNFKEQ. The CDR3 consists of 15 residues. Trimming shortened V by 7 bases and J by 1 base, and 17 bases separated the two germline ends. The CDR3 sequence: CASTPHAGVSYEQYF. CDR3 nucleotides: TGTGCCAGCACCCCCCATGCAGGGGTATCCTACGAGCAGTACTTC.

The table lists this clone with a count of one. The CDR3 here is CASSRDVGPTGELFF. The DNA for the CDR3 is TGTGCCAGCAGCAGGGACGTCGGTCCCACCGGGGAGCTGTTTTTT. The genes are TRBV6-1 and TRBJ2-2; D may be TRBD1 or TRBD2 (5 bases each). The V end lost 6 bases, the J end lost 4 bases, and 15 bases lay between the germline ends. This CDR3 is built from 15 residues. The germline gives CDR1 MNHNS, CDR2 SASEGT.

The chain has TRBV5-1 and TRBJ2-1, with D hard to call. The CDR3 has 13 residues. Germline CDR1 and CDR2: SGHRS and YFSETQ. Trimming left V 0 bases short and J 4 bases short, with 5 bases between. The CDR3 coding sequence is TGCGCCAGCAGCTTGGCCCAGTACAATGAGCAGTTCTTC. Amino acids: CASSLAQYNEQFF.